This TCR beta chain was sequenced during a study of blood T cell repertoires in COVID-19 (dated by TCRdb to 2018 to 2021). Study-wide context: The collaborator samples originated in the United States, Italy and Spain and spanned the acute and convalescent phases of COVID-19. The prospective study material was composed of cDNA or gDNA derived from T cells, B-cell-depleted T cells, or PBMCs. Subjects who had been exposed to COVID-19, were actively infected with it, or had recovered from it provided the deeply sampled blood TCRbeta repertoires that made up the dataset. The sample metadata nearly always contained a de-identified subject ID, COVID-19 status, age in years and sex. The repertoires were released in a freely available public database meant as a resource for research on the immune response to SARS-CoV-2. Samples were obtained from the ongoing ImmuneRACE study (first 160 participants) and from 1,254 subjects provided by 6 global collaborators. Where available, HLA class I and class II types were taken from metadata supplied by the sample provider and were not determined by assay-based typing.

What the work shows at the level of the full study, not this receptor alone: The quantity of clinical and demographic metadata differed by source and by participant and was supplied without curation.

In the case of this clone: This clone's antigen is unknown. No much larger clone exists at a distance of one base, and base qualities are not known.

The CDR3 runs 13 residues from the cysteine to the phenylalanine. Of all the DNA, just the CDR3 is kept, 39 bases in frame from base 1. For CDR1 and CDR2, the germline V gene lists SGHTA and FQGTGA. TCRbeta CDR3 regions were amplified from genomic DNA by means of the immunoSEQ Assay, a bias-controlled multiplex PCR. On the study's bioinformatics: Within the assay, amplification of reference gene primers was used to estimate how many nucleated cells each sample contained. To quantify the absolute abundance of each unique TCRbeta CDR3 rearrangement, sequence reads were collapsed and filtered. Productive Simpson clonality was computed per sample as the square root of Simpson's diversity index over productive rearrangements. This immuneACCESS table, as held by TCRdb, lists in-frame sequences with V and J called but not all clones. Of the missing ones, under half trace to an unresolved V gene in checked studies; the others have no known cause. From that table come the V and J calls and clone size; the DNA was used to work out D and trimming. The sample table holds fewer than 25,000 clones, of which 90% to 95% were seen once. About 7.3% of the sample belongs to the ten largest clones.

Each collaborating institution followed its own protocols to collect whole blood in K2EDTA tubes. For TCRbeta analysis, collaborators shipped samples in one of three forms: frozen whole blood, isolated PBMCs, or DNA extracted from either of those sample types. This receptor was identified in a human donor in a cohort sampled during active COVID-19. The specimen sequenced was peripheral blood. The V and J genes are TRBV7-3 and TRBJ2-1, with 10 bases in between that match TRBD2. The CDR3 region reads CGRGLADFNEQFF. The sequenced DNA is TGTGGAAGAGGACTAGCGGACTTCAATGAGCAGTTCTTC.